This T cell receptor (beta chain) was identified in a study of blood T cell repertoires in COVID-19. About the study: Acute-phase and convalescent COVID-19 samples originated in the United States, Italy and Spain. PBMCs, B-cell-depleted T cells, or T cells provided the cDNA or gDNA that made up the material.

Germline V lookup: CDR1 SGDLS, CDR2 YYNGEE. The CDR3 spans 16 residues. With V trimmed by 0 bases and J by 4 bases, 3 bases remained unmatched. Original analysis: Amplification from reference gene primers served as the basis for estimated nucleated cell counts. Sequencing used immunoSEQ multiplex PCR; TCRdb keeps in-frame clones, though not all of them. V and J calls and clone size come straight from that table; D and trimming were deduced from the DNA. The table lists 130,000 to 150,000 clones, almost 90% of them singletons. This sequence was found in a human donor in a cohort sampled during active COVID-19. Specimen: peripheral blood. The chain uses TRBV9 and TRBJ2-3, with TRBD2 identical over 12 bases. In DNA, the CDR3 is TGTGCCAGCAGCGTAGGACTAGCGGGGGTTCCAGATACGCAGTATTTT. Translation: CASSVGLAGVPDTQYF. Looking up the rest from reference TRBV9 and TRBJ2-3 gives the full variable domain: DSGVTQTPKHLITATGQRVTLRCSPRSGDLSVYWYQQSLDQGLQFLIQYYNGEERAKGNILERFSAQQFPDLHSELNLSSLELGDSALYFCASSVGLAGVPDTQYFGPGTRLTVL.